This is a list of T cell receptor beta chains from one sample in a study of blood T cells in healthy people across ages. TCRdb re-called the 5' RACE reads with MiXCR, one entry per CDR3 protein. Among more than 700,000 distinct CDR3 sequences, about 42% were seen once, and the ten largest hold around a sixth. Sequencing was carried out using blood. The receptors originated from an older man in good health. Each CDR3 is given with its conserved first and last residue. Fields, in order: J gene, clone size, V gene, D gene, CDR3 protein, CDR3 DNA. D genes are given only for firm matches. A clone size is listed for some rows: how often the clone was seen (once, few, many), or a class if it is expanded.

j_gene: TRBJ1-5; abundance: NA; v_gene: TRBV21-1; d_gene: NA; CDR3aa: CASSKGQGENQPQHF; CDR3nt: TGTGCCAGCAGCAAAGGACAGGGAGAGAATCAGCCCCAGCATTTT
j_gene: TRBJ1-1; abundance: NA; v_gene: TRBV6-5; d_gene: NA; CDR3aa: CASSYPGLNTEAFF; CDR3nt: TGTGCCAGCAGTTACCCCGGGCTGAACACTGAAGCTTTCTTT
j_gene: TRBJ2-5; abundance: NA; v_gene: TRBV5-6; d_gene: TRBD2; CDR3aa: CASSPRGVGTSKETQYF; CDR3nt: TGTGCCAGCAGCCCACGCGGCGTTGGGACTAGTAAAGAGACCCAGTACTTC
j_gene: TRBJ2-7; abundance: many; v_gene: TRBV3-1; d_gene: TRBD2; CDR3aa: CASSPKLAGFYSYEQYF; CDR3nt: TGTGCCAGCAGCCCCAAACTAGCGGGATTTTACTCCTACGAGCAGTACTTC
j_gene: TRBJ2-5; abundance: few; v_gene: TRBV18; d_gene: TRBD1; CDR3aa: CASSPGTGGSETQYF; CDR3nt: TGTGCCAGCTCACCCGGGACAGGGGGCAGTGAGACCCAGTACTTC
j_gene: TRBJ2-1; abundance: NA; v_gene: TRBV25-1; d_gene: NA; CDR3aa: CASSESSDSYNEQFF; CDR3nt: TGTGCCAGCAGTGAATCGAGCGACTCCTACAATGAGCAGTTCTTC
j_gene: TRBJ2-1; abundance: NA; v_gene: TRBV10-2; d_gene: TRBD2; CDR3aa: CASKKAQGGSQNEQFF; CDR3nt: TGCGCCAGCAAAAAGGCGCAAGGCGGGAGTCAGAATGAGCAGTTCTTC
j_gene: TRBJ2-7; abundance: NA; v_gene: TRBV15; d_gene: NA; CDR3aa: CATSSRYNEQYF; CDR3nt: TGTGCCACCAGCAGCCGTTATAACGAGCAGTACTTC
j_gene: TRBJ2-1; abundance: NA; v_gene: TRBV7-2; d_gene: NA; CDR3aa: CASSPLGGALGNEQFF; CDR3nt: TGTGCCAGCAGCCCGTTAGGGGGAGCGCTTGGTAATGAGCAGTTCTTC
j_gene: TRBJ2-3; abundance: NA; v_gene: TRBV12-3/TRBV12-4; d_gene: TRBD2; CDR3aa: CPSSLEASGGDTQYF; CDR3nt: TGTCCCAGCAGTTTAGAGGCTAGCGGTGGAGATACGCAGTATTTT
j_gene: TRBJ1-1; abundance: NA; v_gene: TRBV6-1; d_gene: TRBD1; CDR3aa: CATRDRGRVNTEAFF; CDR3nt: TGTGCCACCCGGGACAGGGGAAGGGTGAACACTGAAGCTTTCTTT
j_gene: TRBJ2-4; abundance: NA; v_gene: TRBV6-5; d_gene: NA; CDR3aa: CASSYSAQADLAKNIQYF; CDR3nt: TGTGCCAGCAGTTACTCGGCCCAAGCAGACCTAGCCAAAAACATTCAGTACTTC
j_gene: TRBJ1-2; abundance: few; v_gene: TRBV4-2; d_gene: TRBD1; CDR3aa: CASSQDRGDYGYTF; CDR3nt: TGCGCCAGCAGCCAAGACAGGGGCGACTATGGCTACACCTTC
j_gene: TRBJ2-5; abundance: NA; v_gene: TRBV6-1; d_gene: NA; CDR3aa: CASSPRGAVNHQETQYF; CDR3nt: TGTGCCAGCAGCCCACGGGGCGCTGTAAACCACCAAGAGACCCAGTACTTC
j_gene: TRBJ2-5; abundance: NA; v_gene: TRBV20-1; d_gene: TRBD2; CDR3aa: CSASSGRAGETQYF; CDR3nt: TGCAGTGCCTCGAGCGGGAGGGCCGGGGAGACCCAGTACTTC
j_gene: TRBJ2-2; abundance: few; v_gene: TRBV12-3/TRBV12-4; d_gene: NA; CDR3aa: CASSPQRSAGELFF; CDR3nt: TGTGCCAGCAGCCCACAGAGAAGCGCCGGGGAGCTGTTTTTT
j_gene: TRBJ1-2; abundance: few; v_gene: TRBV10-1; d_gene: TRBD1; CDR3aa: CASSSGTGNGGYTF; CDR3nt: TGCGCCAGCAGCTCCGGGACAGGGAACGGTGGCTACACCTTC
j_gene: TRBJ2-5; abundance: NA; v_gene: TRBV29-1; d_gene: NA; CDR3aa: CSVEDQRGVIEETQYF; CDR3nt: TGCAGCGTTGAAGATCAGAGGGGGGTCATTGAGGAGACCCAGTACTTC
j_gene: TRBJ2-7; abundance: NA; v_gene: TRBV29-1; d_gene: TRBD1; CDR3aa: CSVRTGVYEQYF; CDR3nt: TGCAGCGTAAGGACAGGGGTTTACGAGCAGTACTTC
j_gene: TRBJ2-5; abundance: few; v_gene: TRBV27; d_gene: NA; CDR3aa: CASSLISRETQYF; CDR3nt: TGTGCCAGCAGTTTGATTAGCCGAGAGACCCAGTACTTC
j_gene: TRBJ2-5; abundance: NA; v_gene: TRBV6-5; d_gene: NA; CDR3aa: CASSYDSQETQYF; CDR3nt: TGTGCCAGCAGTTACGACAGCCAAGAGACCCAGTACTTC
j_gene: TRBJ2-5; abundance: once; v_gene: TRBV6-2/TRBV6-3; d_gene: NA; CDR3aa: CASNKRTAASQETQYF; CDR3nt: TGTGCCAGCAACAAACGCACGGCGGCCAGCCAAGAGACCCAGTACTTC
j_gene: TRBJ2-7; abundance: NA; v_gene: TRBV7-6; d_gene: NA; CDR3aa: CASSLVAQVYEQYF; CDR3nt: TGTGCCAGCAGCTTAGTTGCACAGGTTTACGAGCAGTACTTC
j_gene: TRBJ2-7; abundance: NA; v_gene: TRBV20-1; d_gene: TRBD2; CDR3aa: CSARDGTTYEQYF; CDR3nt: TGCAGTGCTAGAGATGGGACTACCTACGAGCAGTACTTC
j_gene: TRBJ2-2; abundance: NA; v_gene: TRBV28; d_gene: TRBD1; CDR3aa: CAGATGANTGELFF; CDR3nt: TGTGCCGGCGCTACAGGGGCCAACACCGGGGAGCTGTTTTTT
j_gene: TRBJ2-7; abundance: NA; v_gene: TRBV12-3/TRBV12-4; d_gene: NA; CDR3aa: CASSLGGAQSYEQYF; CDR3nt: TGTGCCAGCAGTTTGGGCGGGGCTCAGTCCTACGAGCAGTACTTC
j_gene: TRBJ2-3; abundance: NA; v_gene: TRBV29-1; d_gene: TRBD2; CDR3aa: CSELAGGYTQYF; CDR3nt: TGCAGCGAGCTAGCGGGAGGTTATACGCAGTATTTT
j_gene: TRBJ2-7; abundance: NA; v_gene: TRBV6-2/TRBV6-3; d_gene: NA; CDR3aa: CASSEQFGSYEQYF; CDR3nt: TGTGCCAGCAGCGAACAGTTTGGCTCCTACGAGCAGTACTTC
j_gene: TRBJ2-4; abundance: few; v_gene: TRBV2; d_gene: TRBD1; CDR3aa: CASSEDRGLGLAKNIQYF; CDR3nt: TGTGCCAGCAGTGAGGACAGGGGGCTTGGGTTAGCCAAAAACATTCAGTACTTC
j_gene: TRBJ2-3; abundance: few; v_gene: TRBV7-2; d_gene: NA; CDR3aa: CASSPPRGYNTDTQYF; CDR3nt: TGTGCCAGCAGCCCACCTCGGGGCTATAATACAGATACGCAGTATTTT
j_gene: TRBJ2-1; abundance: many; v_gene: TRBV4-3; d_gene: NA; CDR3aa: CASSQHGYNEQFF; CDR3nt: TGCGCCAGCAGCCAACATGGGTACAATGAGCAGTTCTTC
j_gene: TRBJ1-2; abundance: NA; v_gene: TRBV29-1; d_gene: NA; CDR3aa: CSVRTDNYGYTF; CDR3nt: TGCAGCGTTCGGACGGATAACTATGGCTACACCTTC
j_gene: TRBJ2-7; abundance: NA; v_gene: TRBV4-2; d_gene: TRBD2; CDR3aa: CASSPGLAAGEQYF; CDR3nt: TGTGCCAGCAGCCCCGGACTAGCGGCCGGCGAGCAGTACTTC